This passage covers 23 T cell receptor beta chains from one sample sequenced in a study of T cells in Graves' hyperthyroidism and ophthalmopathy. Researchers took RNA transcripts and amplified the TCR beta CDR3 regions from them. The study used the HTBI primer set for a first-round RT-PCR of the TCR CDR3. TCRdb ran MiXCR on the multiplex PCR reads and lists one entry per CDR3 protein. In the table there are over 700,000 distinct CDR3 sequences, roughly a third of which are singletons. Sequencing used blood. These receptors were obtained from a woman in her thirties or forties with Graves' hyperthyroidism.

The chain has TRBV7-9 and TRBJ1-2; TRBD1 might be the D (5 bases). Germline V CDR1 and CDR2: SEHNR, FQNEAQ (reference sequence). The V end lost 3 bases, the J end lost 6 bases, and 17 bases lay between the germline ends. This CDR3 is built from 15 residues. The CDR3 sequence is CASSLELRQGDGYTF. Here the CDR3 DNA reads TGTGCCAGCAGCTTGGAGCTCCGGCAGGGCGATGGCTACACCTTC.

This clonotype has ten or more counts. V usage is TRBV7-2 and J usage is TRBJ1-3; D might be TRBD1 (6 bases). The CDR3 is 16 residues long. Germline V gene lookup returns CDR1 SGHTA and CDR2 FQGNSA. V was trimmed by 3 bases and J by 0 bases, leaving 12 bases between them. CDR3 in amino acids: CASSFGQLGSGNTIYF. The CDR3, as DNA: TGTGCCAGCAGCTTCGGACAGTTGGGCTCTGGAAACACCATATATTTT.

The rearrangement joins TRBV6-1 to TRBJ2-7, with a possible D match to TRBD2 (5 bases). The DNA end is a closer match to TRBJ2-1, so the J assignment may be wrong. The CDR3 loop spans 12 amino acids. The V gene's germline CDR1 is MNHNS and CDR2 SASEGT. The CDR3 region has the DNA TGTGCCAGCAGTGAAGTGTGGGAGACCCAGTTCTTC. Amino acids: CASSEVWETQFF.

The sample holds a few counts of this clonotype. The chain recombines TRBV7-2 with TRBJ1-6; D gene unclear. V was cut by 5 bases and J by 0 bases, with 11 bases left in between. Looked up from germline, CDR1 is SGHTA and CDR2 is FQGNSA. This CDR3 has 16 amino acids. CDR3 in DNA: TGTGCCAGCAGCCCCCTGGGGAGCTCCTATAATTCACCCCTCCACTTT. This gives the protein CASSPLGSSYNSPLHF.

Ten or more counts support this clonotype. The chain has TRBV14 and TRBJ1-2, with no clear D. Trimming took off 2 bases at V and 8 bases at J, with 9 bases between the two ends. The CDR3 is 12 amino acids. Germline V gives CDR1 SGHDN, CDR2 FVKESK. The CDR3 DNA reads as TGTGCCAGCAGCCAAATGGGCGGCGGCTACACCTTC. Protein sequence: CASSQMGGGYTF.

This clonotype has a count of ten or more. This chain connects TRBV6-5 to TRBJ1-2; D not resolved. The V gene's germline CDR1 is MNHEY and CDR2 SVGAGI. Trimming stripped 1 base from V and 9 bases from J, with 12 bases between. This CDR3 spans 13 amino acids. The DNA for the CDR3 is TGTGCCAGCAGTTACTTCAGAGCGGGCCGCTACACCTTC. Its protein product is CASSYFRAGRYTF.

The V and J genes are TRBV7-3 and TRBJ2-6; D gene unclear. The CDR3 runs 13 residues. Germline assignment: CDR1 SGHTA and CDR2 FQGTGA. Trimming stripped 6 bases from V and 12 bases from J, with 15 bases between. The CDR3 spells CASRPIGLSVLTF. DNA for the CDR3: TGTGCCAGCAGACCGATTGGGTTGAGCGTCCTGACTTTC.

This chain joins TRBV15 and TRBJ1-5; possible D gene TRBD1, 5 bases. This CDR3 contains 12 residues. Germline assignment: CDR1 LNHNV and CDR2 YYDKDF (reference sequence). V was pared by 2 bases and J by 16 bases, with 15 bases between. CDR3 nucleotide sequence: TGTGCCACCAGCAGACTCCAGGGTTCGGGACATTTT. Protein: CATSRLQGSGHF.

The chain links TRBV7-9 to TRBJ1-4; D ambiguous. CDR3 length: 18 amino acids. The V gene's germline CDR1 is SEHNR and CDR2 FQNEAQ (reference sequence). Deletions cut 5 bases from V and 5 bases from J, with 24 bases between. The CDR3 region has the DNA TGTGCCAGCAGCCCACGGAATCCGTTTGTTGGGGAAAATGAAAAACTGTTTTTT. Protein: CASSPRNPFVGENEKLFF.

This clonotype has a handful of counts. The J gene is TRBJ2-7, the V gene TRBV5-1; 12 bases agree with TRBD2. V lost 0 bases and J lost 3; bases outside the gene matches: 1. This CDR3 has 15 amino acids. Per the germline V gene, CDR1 is SGHRS and CDR2 is YFSETQ. CDR3 coding DNA: TGCGCCAGCAGCTTGGGGGGACTAGCGGGCTACGAGCAGTACTTC. This translates into CASSLGGLAGYEQYF.

V usage is TRBV10-3 and J usage is TRBJ1-2, with D unresolved. Trimming took 3 bases from V and 8 from J, leaving 10 bases between them. CDR1 is ENHRY and CDR2 is SYGVKD in the germline V gene. CDR3 length equals 12 residues. The CDR3 DNA reads as TGTGCCATCAGTGAAGGTGGTCGCGGCTACACCTTC. Residues: CAISEGGRGYTF.

This clonotype has just a few counts. A clone one base away is much larger, so this may be a read error. This chain uses TRBV10-3 with TRBJ2-2; maybe TRBD2 (6 bases). V lost 8 bases and J 7 bases, leaving 11 bases between the germline ends. The germline V gene has CDR1 ENHRY and CDR2 SYGVKD. The CDR3 sequence is 12 residues long. As DNA, the CDR3 is TGTGCCATCTCCCGGAGGGACGGGGAGCTGTTTTTT. Translating it yields CAISRRDGELFF.

This clonotype was picked up many times. The chain joins TRBV7-2 to TRBJ1-2, with 10 bases lining up with TRBD1. V was clipped by 4 bases and J by 7 bases; unmatched bases: 12. Germline CDR1 SGHTA, CDR2 FQGNSA. The CDR3 covers 16 residues. Here the CDR3 reads CASSWTGGRTFRGYTF. CDR3 nucleotide sequence: TGTGCCAGCAGCTGGACAGGGGGGAGAACCTTCCGTGGCTACACCTTC.

This clonotype came up many times. The V and J genes are TRBV9 and TRBJ1-6, with D maybe TRBD1 (6 bases). Germline V gives CDR1 SGDLS, CDR2 YYNGEE. The CDR3 is made up of 14 amino acids. Trimming removed 7 bases at V and 6 bases at J, with 14 bases between. As DNA, the CDR3 is TGTGCCAGCTCACCAGGGGAGTTTAATTCACCCCTCCACTTT. Encoded protein: CASSPGEFNSPLHF.

V usage is TRBV7-2 and J usage is TRBJ1-2; no firm D call. Trimming took 5 bases from V and 2 from J, leaving 18 bases between them. Germline CDR1 and CDR2: SGHTA and FQGNSA. This CDR3 is built from 16 residues. CDR3 in DNA: TGTGCCAGCAGCGCGCAGGCTAAGGGATACAACTATGGCTACACCTTC. Translated: CASSAQAKGYNYGYTF.

This clonotype was counted ten times or more. The rearrangement joins TRBV19 to TRBJ1-5; D uncertain. The CDR3 has 15 amino acids. V shed 7 bases and J shed 0 bases, with 13 bases lying between them. Germline V gene lookup returns CDR1 LNHDA and CDR2 SQIVND (reference sequence). CDR3 bases: TGTGCCAGTACCGATAGAGGGTATAGCAATCAGCCCCAGCATTTT. Translating it yields CASTDRGYSNQPQHF.

This clonotype was seen a few times. This may come from a read error, since a much larger clone is one base off. V usage is TRBV6-1 and J usage is TRBJ1-2; D is undetermined. The ends were cut back, 3 bases at V and 3 bases at J, with 5 bases in the middle. The CDR3 is 12 residues long. The germline gives CDR1 MNHNS, CDR2 SASEGT. The CDR3 sequence: CASSDWDYGYTF. The CDR3 DNA sequence: TGTGCCAGCAGTGATTGGGACTATGGCTACACCTTC.

The rearrangement uses TRBV7-2 and TRBJ1-4; maybe TRBD1 (5 bases). Trimming took 4 bases from V and 0 from J, leaving 15 bases between them. This CDR3 has 17 amino acids. The germline V gene has CDR1 SGHTA and CDR2 FQGNSA. The CDR3 loop reads CASSWGLAGPTNEKLFF. The CDR3 nucleotides read TGTGCCAGCAGCTGGGGACTAGCGGGCCCAACTAATGAAAAACTGTTTTTT. Looking up the rest from reference TRBV7-2 and TRBJ1-4 gives the full variable domain: GAGVSQSPSNKVTEKGKDVELRCDPISGHTALYWYRQSLGQGLEFLIYFQGNSAPDKSGLPSDRFSAERTGGSVSTLTIQRTQQEDSAVYLCASSWGLAGPTNEKLFFGSGTQLSVL.

This clonotype was detected only a few times. The chain recombines TRBV5-6 with TRBJ1-3, with D perhaps TRBD1 (6 bases). This CDR3 contains 15 residues. Germline CDR1 and CDR2: SGHDT and YYEEEE. V dropped 2 bases and J dropped 2 bases, with 11 bases sitting between them. The DNA for the CDR3 is TGTGCCAGCAGCTTCGTGGGGACAACTGGAAACACCATATATTTT. Protein sequence: CASSFVGTTGNTIYF.

V and J are TRBV11-2 and TRBJ1-5; D is unclear. Trimming pared 5 bases from V and 0 bases from J, leaving 11 bases between. Looked up from germline, CDR1 is SGHAT and CDR2 is FQNNGV. This CDR3 is built from 15 residues. CDR3 bases: TGTGCCAGCAGCCGTGACGGGGATAGCAATCAGCCCCAGCATTTT. This translates into CASSRDGDSNQPQHF.

This clonotype was observed many times. The chain joins TRBV2 to TRBJ2-5; no clear D gene. Trimming removed 4 bases from V and 2 bases from J, with 11 bases in between. The V gene's germline CDR1 is SNHLY and CDR2 FYNNEI. The CDR3 has 14 residues. The CDR3 DNA reads as TGTGCCAGCAGTGGGTTCAATCTACAAGAGACCCAGTACTTC. Protein product: CASSGFNLQETQYF.

This clonotype has only a few counts. V gene TRBV29-1 combines with J gene TRBJ2-2; 9 nucleotides line up with TRBD1. Germline-derived CDR1 and CDR2 are SQVTM and ANQGSEA. Trimming cost V 4 bases and J 7 bases; bases outside gene matches: 1. The length of the CDR3 is 12 residues. Here the CDR3 DNA reads TGCAGCGTTGGGGACAGGGACGGGGAGCTGTTTTTT. Translating gives CSVGDRDGELFF.

J is TRBJ2-1 and V is TRBV9, with 10 positions matching TRBD2. The V segment lost 4 bases and the J segment 3 bases; nucleotides outside the gene matches: 4. This CDR3 region has 15 residues. Looked up from germline, CDR1 is SGDLS and CDR2 is YYNGEE. CDR3: CASSQLAGVYNEQFF. CDR3 bases: TGTGCCAGCAGCCAGCTAGCGGGAGTCTACAATGAGCAGTTCTTC.